Presented here are 31 T cell receptor beta chains from one specimen sequenced in a study of T-cell memory formation after mild COVID-19. TCRdb ran MiXCR on the 5' RACE reads and lists one entry per CDR3 protein. The table lists 270,000 or so distinct CDR3 sequences, about 20% of them singletons, with 20% to 25% in the top ten. The sample consisted of PBMCs or a T cell subset sorted from them (not recorded which). These receptor sequences come from a man aged 18 to 30 who had mild COVID-19 (a few samples of this study predate the infection). Cell type and time point are not known.

This clonotype was picked up a small number of times. This chain links TRBV12-3 or TRBV12-4 with TRBJ1-5; the D gene is possibly TRBD1 (5 bases). V gave up 6 bases and J gave up 3 bases, with 15 bases separating them. CDR3 length: 15 amino acids. Here the CDR3 DNA reads TGTGCCAGCAGAAGCATGGGGGGGGACAATCAGCCCCAGCATTTT. Translating it yields CASRSMGGDNQPQHF.

This clonotype was detected only a few times. The chain is built from TRBV6-6 and TRBJ2-3, with 8 positions matching TRBD2. Looked up from germline, CDR1 is MNHNY and CDR2 is SVGAGI (reference sequence). The length of the CDR3 is 15 residues. The ends lost 1 base at V and 5 bases at J; junction bases unmatched: 5. The CDR3 DNA sequence: TGTGCCAGCAGTTACTTGTCGGGGGGGCTAGATACGCAGTATTTT. Its protein is CASSYLSGGLDTQYF.

The rearrangement links TRBV6-6 to TRBJ1-5, with unresolved D. Looked up from germline, CDR1 is MNHNY and CDR2 is SVGAGI (reference sequence). CDR3 length equals 14 residues. V lost 8 bases and J 0 bases, leaving 11 bases between the germline ends. In nucleotides, the CDR3 is TGTGCCAGCTCCCCCGCGGCTAGCAATCAGCCCCAGCATTTT. Translating gives CASSPAASNQPQHF.

This clonotype was counted between two and nine times. This chain connects TRBV5-1 to TRBJ2-2; D not certain. With 4 bases removed from V and 6 bases from J, the gap between germline ends came to 10 bases. Germline-derived CDR1 and CDR2 are SGHRS and YFSETQ. This CDR3 is 13 amino acids long. The CDR3 nucleotides are TGCGCCAGCAGCCCCGGAGTGGCCGGGGAGCTGTTTTTT. This encodes CASSPGVAGELFF.

J is TRBJ2-7 and V is TRBV6-2 or TRBV6-3; D uncertain. In germline, CDR1 is MNHEY, CDR2 SVGEGT. V was trimmed by 3 bases and J by 2 bases, leaving 11 bases between them. The length of the CDR3 is 14 residues. CDR3 nucleotide sequence: TGTGCCAGCAGTTATTTTTCCCAGGCCTACGAGCAGTACTTC. This codes for CASSYFSQAYEQYF.

This clonotype was seen only a few times. The chain has TRBV10-3 and TRBJ1-5; TRBD1 aligns across 8 bases. CDR3 length: 13 amino acids. From germline, CDR1 is ENHRY and CDR2 SYGVKD. V lost 4 bases and J lost 6; bases outside the gene matches: 2. CDR3 sequence: CAISVTGVQPQHF. The CDR3 nucleotides are TGTGCCATCAGTGTGACAGGGGTTCAGCCCCAGCATTTT.

This clonotype has a count of ten or more. The chain joins TRBV10-3 to TRBJ2-3; 7 bases fit TRBD1. The CDR3 runs to 15 residues. Trimming at V came to 10 bases and at J to 2 bases, leaving 12 bases not matched to a gene. Germline CDR1 ENHRY, CDR2 SYGVKD. The CDR3 protein is CATLPGQRFTDTQYF. The CDR3, as DNA: TGTGCCACGCTTCCGGGACAGAGATTCACAGATACGCAGTATTTT.

The chain combines TRBV29-1 with TRBJ2-3; possible D gene TRBD1, 6 bases. This CDR3 has 13 amino acids. Germline loops: CDR1 SQVTM, CDR2 ANQGSEA. V was shortened by 3 bases and J by 5 bases, with 12 bases between the two germline ends. CDR3 sequence: CSVDWDNQDTQYF. CDR3 bases: TGCAGCGTTGATTGGGACAACCAAGATACGCAGTATTTT.

The chain uses TRBV6-2 or TRBV6-3 and TRBJ2-3, with TRBD2 as a possible D gene (6 bases). Trimming pared 8 bases from V and 2 bases from J, leaving 17 bases between. The CDR3 has 15 residues. Germline CDR1 and CDR2: MNHEY and SVGEGT. CDR3 sequence: CASHDHGGPTDTQYF. The CDR3, as DNA: TGTGCCAGCCACGACCACGGGGGACCCACAGATACGCAGTATTTT.

This chain connects TRBV10-2 to TRBJ1-2; D unresolved. V was trimmed by 4 bases and J by 5 bases, leaving 11 bases between them. The CDR3 spans 13 residues. Germline V gives CDR1 WSHSY, CDR2 SAAADI. CDR3 residues: CASSGQASYGYTF. In nucleotides, the CDR3 is TGCGCCAGCAGTGGGCAGGCTTCGTATGGCTACACCTTC.

This clonotype turned up a few times. This chain uses TRBV5-1 with TRBJ1-1, with D uncertain. Germline V lookup: CDR1 SGHRS, CDR2 YFSETQ. Trimming left V 2 bases short and J 0 bases short, with 11 bases between. This CDR3 spans 15 amino acids. CDR3 nucleotides: TGCGCCAGCAGCTTATCGTTATGGCTGAACACTGAAGCTTTCTTT. It yields the protein CASSLSLWLNTEAFF.

This rearrangement joins TRBV7-9 to TRBJ2-3; 8 positions match TRBD1. The V and J ends lost 3 bases and 6 bases, in that order; junction bases with no gene match: 5. The CDR3 runs 14 residues. Per the germline V gene, CDR1 is SEHNR and CDR2 is FQNEAQ (reference sequence). CDR3 coding DNA: TGTGCCAGCAGCTTCTCCCAGGGGGCCGATACGCAGTATTTT. It yields the protein CASSFSQGADTQYF.

This clonotype showed up just a few times. In DNA, the CDR3 is TGTGCCAGCAGCTTAATGGGAGGGGTGGAGACCCAGTACTTC. Encoded protein: CASSLMGGVETQYF. The rearrangement uses TRBV7-3 and TRBJ2-5, with 7 bases aligning to TRBD2. The germline CDR1 and CDR2 sequences are SGHTA and FQGTGA. This CDR3 comprises 14 residues. V lost 1 base to trimming and J lost 5 bases; unmatched junction nucleotides: 4.

This clonotype has more than one count but fewer than ten. The rearrangement uses TRBV14 and TRBJ2-5; D is unresolved. V lost 0 bases and J 7 bases, leaving 6 bases between the germline ends. CDR3 length equals 12 residues. Germline V gives CDR1 SGHDN, CDR2 FVKESK. Here the CDR3 reads CASSQDVLTQYF. For the CDR3, the DNA is TGTGCCAGCAGCCAAGACGTCTTGACCCAGTACTTC. Variable domain in full (rest from reference TRBV14 and TRBJ2-5): EAGVTQFPSHSVIEKGQTVTLRCDPISGHDNLYWYRRVMGKEIKFLLHFVKESKQDESGMPNNRFLAERTGGTYSTLKVQPAELEDSGVYFCASSQDVLTQYFGPGTRLLVL.

This clonotype occurred many times. The CDR3 DNA reads as TGTGCCAGCAGCTTAGGGGGGGCCGCCTACGAGCAGTACTTC. It yields the protein CASSLGGAAYEQYF. The J gene is TRBJ2-7, the V gene TRBV7-9; D possibly uses TRBD1 or TRBD2 (6 bases each). The V gene lost 1 base and the J gene lost 2 bases, with 9 bases spanning the gap. Germline CDR1 is SEHNR and CDR2 is FQNEAQ (reference sequence). The CDR3 sequence is 14 residues long.

This clonotype turned up a few times. J is TRBJ2-3 and V is TRBV7-9; D gene unclear. The V and J ends lost 2 bases and 0 bases respectively, with 9 bases between them. Germline V lookup: CDR1 SEHNR, CDR2 FQNEAQ (reference sequence). The CDR3 is 15 amino acids. The CDR3 protein is CASSLSASSTDTQYF. DNA of the CDR3: TGTGCCAGCAGCTTATCGGCTTCGAGCACAGATACGCAGTATTTT.

The gene calls are TRBV2 and TRBJ2-5, with TRBD2 as a possible D gene (7 bases). The CDR3 loop spans 14 amino acids. V was cut by 7 bases and J by 10 bases, with 22 bases left in between. Per the germline V gene, CDR1 is SNHLY and CDR2 is FYNNEI. The CDR3, as DNA: TGTGCCAGCATGGGGGGGCCTACCCTTCCCGGCCAGTACTTC. Translating it yields CASMGGPTLPGQYF.

The rearrangement joins TRBV4-2 to TRBJ1-5; D is undetermined. Germline-derived CDR1 and CDR2 are LGHNA and YNFKEQ. The CDR3 has 15 residues. V was trimmed by 6 bases and J by 2 bases, leaving 14 bases between them. The chain's CDR3 is CASRPDPEGNQPQHF. In DNA form, the CDR3 reads TGTGCCAGCAGACCGGACCCGGAGGGCAATCAGCCCCAGCATTTT.

At least ten counts were recorded for this clonotype. The V gene is TRBV12-3 or TRBV12-4, the J gene TRBJ2-5; unclear D gene. The V end lost 2 bases, the J end lost 2 bases, and 6 bases lay between the germline ends. The CDR3 extends over 13 amino acids. In nucleotides, the CDR3 is TGTGCCAGCAGTTTAAACAGACAAGAGACCCAGTACTTC. Translation: CASSLNRQETQYF.

This clonotype was seen at least ten times. The V gene is TRBV4-3, the J gene TRBJ1-4; D call uncertain. This CDR3 contains 13 residues. Germline V gene data show CDR1 as LGHNA and CDR2 as YSLEER. Trimming removed 4 bases at V and 7 bases at J, with 10 bases between. CDR3 nucleotides: TGCGCCAGCAGCCGGCTCGGGCTTGAAAAACTGTTTTTT. It yields the protein CASSRLGLEKLFF.

The chain has TRBV7-6 and TRBJ2-1, with D perhaps matching TRBD1 or TRBD2 (6 bases each). This CDR3 comprises 15 residues. Trimming took 5 bases from V and 9 from J, leaving 20 bases between them. The germline gives CDR1 SGHVS, CDR2 FNYEAQ. The CDR3 is CASSQEGGPGGEQFF. DNA of the CDR3: TGTGCCAGCAGCCAAGAAGGGGGGCCCGGCGGTGAGCAGTTCTTC.

This clonotype has only a few counts. V gene TRBV5-1 combines with J gene TRBJ1-1; the match to TRBD1 covers 7 bases. J lost 3 bases, V lost 7 bases, and 6 bases had no gene match. Germline loops: CDR1 SGHRS, CDR2 YFSETQ. The CDR3 is 13 amino acids. Written as DNA, the CDR3 is TGCGCCAGCGCCCGAGGGGGCTACACTGAAGCTTTCTTT. It is translated as CASARGGYTEAFF.

The chain recombines TRBV7-6 with TRBJ2-2; 7 bases line up with TRBD2. The CDR3 contains 15 residues. Trimming removed 4 bases from V and 4 bases from J; junction bases left unmatched: 6. Germline lookup yields CDR1 SGHVS and CDR2 FNYEAQ. The chain's CDR3 is CASSSGGSGTGELFF. Here the CDR3 DNA reads TGTGCCAGCAGCTCGGGGGGTTCGGGCACCGGGGAGCTGTTTTTT.

This rearrangement joins TRBV6-2 or TRBV6-3 to TRBJ2-7; 10 nucleotides agree with TRBD2. The V gene's germline CDR1 is MNHEY and CDR2 SVGEGT. V trimming: 7 bases; J trimming: 2 bases; junction bases outside the gene matches: 2. This CDR3 comprises 13 residues. CDR3 nucleotide sequence: TGTGCCAGCAAACTAGCGGGGACCTACGAGCAGTACGTC. It codes for CASKLAGTYEQYV.

This clonotype was detected a few times. This sequence joins TRBV19 and TRBJ2-2, with 7 bases lining up with TRBD1. V lost 3 bases and J lost 5; bases outside the gene matches: 3. This CDR3 region has 14 residues. Looked up from germline, CDR1 is LNHDA and CDR2 is SQIVND (reference sequence). The CDR3 loop is CASSIARGTGELFF. CDR3 nucleotide sequence: TGTGCCAGTAGTATCGCCAGGGGGACCGGGGAGCTGTTTTTT.

The chain couples TRBV5-1 to TRBJ1-2; D ambiguous. Germline V gene lookup returns CDR1 SGHRS and CDR2 YFSETQ. V lost 0 bases, J lost 1 base, and 16 bases lay in between. The CDR3 extends over 17 amino acids. CDR3 residues: CASSLESPLPLNYGYTF. For the CDR3, the DNA is TGCGCCAGCAGCTTGGAGTCCCCCCTGCCTCTTAACTATGGCTACACCTTC.

This chain connects TRBV4-1 to TRBJ2-1, with TRBD1 matching 10 bases. Trimming took 6 bases from V and 7 from J; bases not matched to a gene: 9. Germline CDR1 MGHRA, CDR2 YSYEKL. This CDR3 contains 15 residues. The CDR3 sequence is CASRPPGQGMNEQFF. CDR3 nucleotide sequence: TGCGCCAGCAGGCCACCGGGACAGGGGATGAATGAGCAGTTCTTC.

A few counts support this clonotype. This chain joins TRBV28 and TRBJ1-1; D uncertain. Germline values: CDR1 MDHEN, CDR2 SYDVKM. Trimming left V 6 bases short and J 4 bases short, with 6 bases between. The CDR3 is 11 residues long. Written as DNA, the CDR3 is TGTGCCAGCAGCGCAGGCACTGAAGCTTTCTTT. It translates to CASSAGTEAFF.

V usage is TRBV6-4 and J usage is TRBJ2-7; 7 bases map to TRBD1. V shed 6 bases and J 5 bases; nucleotides not matched to a gene: 4. Germline V gene sequence: CDR1 MRHNA, CDR2 SNTAGT. This CDR3 spans 12 amino acids. CDR3 sequence reads: CASRDRWNEQYF. CDR3 nucleotide sequence: TGTGCCAGCAGGGACAGGTGGAACGAGCAGTACTTC.

This rearrangement joins TRBV7-8 to TRBJ1-1, with D possibly TRBD1 on 5 matching bases. The germline CDR1 and CDR2 sequences are SGHVS and FQNEAQ. The CDR3 length is 13 residues. With 5 bases removed from V and 11 bases from J, the gap between germline ends came to 18 bases. The CDR3 spells CASSQWDGGRAFF. The CDR3 nucleotides read TGTGCCAGCAGCCAATGGGACGGGGGACGGGCTTTCTTT. Full variable domain (outside the CDR3, taken from reference TRBV7-8 and TRBJ1-1): GAGVSQSPRYKVAKRGQDVALRCDPISGHVSLFWYQQALGQGPEFLTYFQNEAQLDKSGLPSDRFFAERPEGSVSTLKIQRTQQEDSAVYLCASSQWDGGRAFFGQGTRLTVV.

This clonotype was found a few times. V gene TRBV7-3 combines with J gene TRBJ2-1, with 8 bases aligning to TRBD2. Germline V gives CDR1 SGHTA, CDR2 FQGTGA. Unmatched junction bases numbered 5, after V lost 1 base and J lost 6 bases. The CDR3 is 15 residues long. This CDR3 reads CASSLIGTSRNEQFF. Written as DNA, the CDR3 is TGTGCCAGCAGCTTAATCGGGACTAGTCGCAATGAGCAGTTCTTC.